A selection of T cell receptor beta chains follows, all from one sample in a study of T cells after yellow fever vaccination. TCRdb re-analysed the 5' RACE reads in MiXCR, keeping a single row per CDR3 protein. Here the sample spans about 30,000 distinct CDR3 sequences, roughly 5.9% being singletons. The sequencing here drew on PBMCs, either bulk or a sorted T-cell subset (CD4+, CD8+, memory, or dextramer-sorted; not recorded which), taken on the day of the yellow fever booster vaccination. These receptor sequences come from a young man who received the YFV17D yellow fever vaccine. Each CDR3 is given with its conserved first and last residue. D genes are given only for firm matches. Size is stated for part of the rows, as once, few or many counts, or as a class when the clone is expanded.

d_gene	j_gene	v_gene	abundance	CDR3nt	CDR3aa
.	TRBJ1-3	TRBV30	many	TGTGCCTGGGAGCTGTGGGGTTCTGGAAACACCATATATTTT	CAWELWGSGNTIYF
.	TRBJ2-1	TRBV12-3/TRBV12-4	many	TGTGCCAGCAGTTTCGGGTCAGGGGTCAATGAGCAGTTCTTC	CASSFGSGVNEQFF
.	TRBJ1-1	TRBV27	many	TGTGCCAGCAGTAAGGGGACCAACATGAACACTGAAGCTTTCTTT	CASSKGTNMNTEAFF
.	TRBJ2-3	TRBV20-1	few	TGCAGTGCTAGGGGGGGCGGAGGAACAGAGACGCAGTATTTT	CSARGGGGTETQYF
.	TRBJ2-3	TRBV12-3/TRBV12-4	many	TGTGCCAGCAGTTTAGCGGGGGCAGATACGCAGTATTTT	CASSLAGADTQYF
.	TRBJ2-7	TRBV6-2/TRBV6-3	many	TGTGCCAGCAGCGAAGTCAGGGGCTCCTACGAGCAGTACTTC	CASSEVRGSYEQYF
.	TRBJ2-2	TRBV27	many	TGTGCCAGCAGTCCGACCAACACCGGGGAGCTGTTTTTT	CASSPTNTGELFF
TRBD1	TRBJ2-1	TRBV7-8	many	TGTGCCAGCAGCTTAGGGGACAGGGCTGGGAATGAGCAGTTCTTC	CASSLGDRAGNEQFF
TRBD2	TRBJ2-1	TRBV25-1	few	TGTGCCAGCAGTGCTACCTTCGGGGGGGATGAGCAGTTCTTC	CASSATFGGDEQFF
TRBD2	TRBJ2-1	TRBV5-6	.	TGTGCCAGCAGCTTGGCACCCATAGGGAGCGGGAGGTTGCCTTACAATGAGCAGTTCTTC	CASSLAPIGSGRLPYNEQFF
TRBD1	TRBJ1-1	TRBV6-2/TRBV6-3	few	TGTGCCAGCAGACCCGGGACAGGGGGAACTGAAGCTTTCTTT	CASRPGTGGTEAFF
.	TRBJ2-1	TRBV7-9	few	TGTGCCAGCAGCATCCCAGGGGGGGTTCAGCTCTTC	CASSIPGGVQLF
TRBD1	TRBJ2-7	TRBV7-9	few	TGTGCCAGCACCCGAGGACAGGGATTAATCTTCGAGCAGTACTTC	CASTRGQGLIFEQYF
TRBD2	TRBJ2-1	TRBV9	many	TGTGCCAGCAGCGTAGGACTATCGACTAGCGGGAGTTACAATGAGCAGTTCTTC	CASSVGLSTSGSYNEQFF
TRBD2	TRBJ2-1	TRBV28	few	TGTGCCAGCAGGACGGGAGGGCCCTACAATGAGCAGTTCTTC	CASRTGGPYNEQFF
TRBD2	TRBJ2-3	TRBV10-2	many	TGCGCCAGCGGGGGACTAGCGGCATCAGATACGCAGTATTTT	CASGGLAASDTQYF
TRBD2	TRBJ2-3	TRBV5-1	many	TGCGCCAGCAGCTTGTCGGGAGGGCCTTCCACAGATACGCAGTATTTT	CASSLSGGPSTDTQYF
TRBD2	TRBJ2-3	TRBV20-1	many	TGCAGTGCTAGAGGGTTAAGGCGGGAGAGCGCAGATACGCAGTATTTT	CSARGLRRESADTQYF
.	TRBJ2-2	TRBV18	few	TGTGCCAGCTCACTAAACACCGGGGAGCTGTTTTTT	CASSLNTGELFF
.	TRBJ1-2	TRBV6-5	many	TGTGCCAGCAGTTACTCGGATTACAGGAGTACTAACTATGGCTACACCTTC	CASSYSDYRSTNYGYTF
.	TRBJ2-1	TRBV20-1	medium-sized	TGCAGTGCTTGCGACAGAGACAAGGATGAGCAGTTCTTC	CSACDRDKDEQFF
.	TRBJ2-1	TRBV5-1	.	TGCGCCAGCTATATAACCGGCTCCTACAATGAGCAGTTCTTC	CASYITGSYNEQFF
TRBD1	TRBJ2-2	TRBV27	many	TGTGCCAGCAGTTTATCAGGACAGGGACCTTACACCGGGGAGCTGTTTTTT	CASSLSGQGPYTGELFF
.	TRBJ1-1	TRBV19	.	TGTGCCAGTAGTATGAGGGGAGGCACTGAAGCTTTCTTT	CASSMRGGTEAFF
TRBD1	TRBJ2-1	TRBV27	many	TGTGCCAGCAGTTTATCGGGGACAGGGGGACGGGGTGAGCAGTTCTTC	CASSLSGTGGRGEQFF
TRBD1	TRBJ2-5	TRBV12-3/TRBV12-4	few	TGTGCCAGCAGTCTCCGACAGGGGAGATACCAAGAGACCCAGTACTTC	CASSLRQGRYQETQYF
.	TRBJ2-7	TRBV7-9	many	TGTGCCAGCAGCCTGCGCCCGGAGGGCGAGCAGTACTTC	CASSLRPEGEQYF
.	TRBJ2-4	TRBV12-3/TRBV12-4	many	TGTGCCAGCAGCGCTCCCACTTCGGTCAAAAACATTCAGTACTTC	CASSAPTSVKNIQYF
TRBD1	TRBJ2-5	TRBV20-1	.	TGCAGTGCTAGAGGGGACAGACTGGTCGGGGCCCAGTACTTC	CSARGDRLVGAQYF
.	TRBJ2-1	TRBV3-1	few	TGTGCCAGCAGCCAGCTGATAGAAGGCAATGAGCAGTTCTTC	CASSQLIEGNEQFF
.	TRBJ2-4	TRBV20-1	few	TGCAGTGCTAGAGATCTGGTGAGAGGACTAGCCAAAAACATTCAGTACTTC	CSARDLVRGLAKNIQYF
.	TRBJ1-6	TRBV7-9	many	TGTGCCAGCAGCTTTCCCGGGGGATCACCCCTCCACTTT	CASSFPGGSPLHF
.	TRBJ2-1	TRBV20-1	many	TGCAGTGCTTACCGGCCAAGGAGCGATGAGCAGTTCTTC	CSAYRPRSDEQFF
TRBD2	TRBJ2-1	TRBV6-1	many	TGTGCCAGTGGCGGCCTAGCGGGAGCCGTAAATGAGCAGTTCTTC	CASGGLAGAVNEQFF
.	TRBJ2-7	TRBV7-2	.	TGTGCCAGCAGCTTAGCCGTCCCCTACGAGCAGTACTTC	CASSLAVPYEQYF
TRBD1	TRBJ2-3	TRBV20-1	many	TGCAGTGCTTCCGGGACAGGGGGTTCAGATACGCAGTATTTT	CSASGTGGSDTQYF